This entry describes one T cell receptor beta chain. What it binds is not known. Unique molecular identifiers were present in the TCR beta cDNA libraries. Roughly 500,000 cDNA molecules were obtained from around 1 to 9.1 million T cells. TCRdb re-analysed the PCR reads in MiXCR, keeping a single row per CDR3 protein. The sample lists about 460,000 distinct CDR3 sequences; approximately 45% were seen once. This sample is drawn from a study of post-analysis software for immune sequencing data. Study as a whole: Included among the disease courses, which were recorded for the cohort, were relapsing-remitting, secondary progressive and progressive-relapsing multiple sclerosis.

Trimming shortened V by 0 bases and J by 3 bases, and 5 bases separated the two germline ends. CDR3 length: 13 amino acids. Germline loops: CDR1 MNHEY, CDR2 SVGAGI. Study results and caveats: When patients were compared with controls, five TRBV segments were more frequent, TRBV5-6, TRBV5-1 and TRBV20-1 among them. For normalized Chao1 diversity, multiple sclerosis patients scored significantly lower than controls did. The authors found that F measure strongly co-clustered same-batch samples.

Sequenced material: blood. The chain links TRBV6-5 to TRBJ1-1; D remains ambiguous. This TCR derives from a girl aged 5 to 17 with multiple sclerosis. CDR3 protein: CASSYSSYTEAFF. CDR3 DNA sequence: TGTGCCAGCAGTTACTCGAGCTACACTGAAGCTTTCTTT.